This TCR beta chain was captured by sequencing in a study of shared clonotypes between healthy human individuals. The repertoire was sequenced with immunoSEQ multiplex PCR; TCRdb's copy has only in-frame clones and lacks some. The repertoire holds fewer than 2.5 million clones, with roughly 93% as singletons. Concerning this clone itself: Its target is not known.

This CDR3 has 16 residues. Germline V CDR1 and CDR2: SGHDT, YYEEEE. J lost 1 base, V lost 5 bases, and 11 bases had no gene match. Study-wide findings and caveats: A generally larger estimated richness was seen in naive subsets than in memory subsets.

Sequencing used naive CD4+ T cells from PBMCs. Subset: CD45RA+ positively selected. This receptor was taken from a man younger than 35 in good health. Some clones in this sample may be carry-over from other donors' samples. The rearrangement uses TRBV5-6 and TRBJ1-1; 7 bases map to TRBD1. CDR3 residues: CASRKTGTAKNTEAFF. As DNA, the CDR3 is TGTGCCAGCAGGAAAACCGGGACAGCTAAGAACACTGAAGCTTTCTTT.